This is a list of T cell receptor beta chains from one sample in a study of cytomegalovirus exposure and HLA in healthy donors. Here immunoSEQ multiplex PCR was the method, and the copy in TCRdb shows in-frame clones only, minus some. Here the sample spans 40,000 or so clones, almost 70% being singletons. Sequencing was done on a sample of PBMCs. The receptors stem from a man aged 40-49 years in good health and CMV-seronegative. The CDR3 runs from the conserved cysteine through the conserved F or W. Size is omitted from some rows. Given values are once, few, many or a class for expanded clones.

cdr3_aa v_call cdr3_length clone_size
CASRLTSRQETQYF TRBV6-5 14 NA
CASSQEVSGGAETQYF TRBV4-2 16 NA
CASQGLGYNSPLHF TRBV27 14 NA
CASRTPSEIPREQYF TRBV28 15 NA
CASTKRGESGETQYF TRBV5-1 15 NA
CAWSSDRGTGELFF TRBV30 14 NA
CASTLSGVLTGELFF TRBV6-1 15 NA
CASSRTLNTEAFF TRBV11-1 13 NA
CASSPSGGETQYF TRBV6-5 13 NA
CASSQDMMNTGELFF TRBV5-1 15 few
CSVAGRGVNGGTLTF TRBV29-1 15 once
CSVASRMDTEAFF TRBV29-1 13 NA
CASSLQHGSEKLFF TRBV7-6 14 NA
CASSQEEVGVANYGYTF TRBV4-1 17 NA
CAWSRSGYGYTF TRBV30 12 NA
CASSLYTGENTEAFF TRBV7-2 15 few
CASSDFGTGSFNYGYTF TRBV6-1 17 NA
CASAWPGDYNEQFF TRBV7-2 14 NA
CSVEGGQGAGAFF TRBV29-1 13 NA
CAWTSGGAGRETQYF TRBV30 15 NA
CASSLDGRRSYEQFF TRBV11-3 15 NA
CASSERRALEAFF TRBV6-1 13 NA
CASSYRTTNSYEQYF TRBV7-9 15 NA
CASSPTGDLYEQYF TRBV25-1 14 NA
CASSKPGQGVGEQYF TRBV6-1 15 few
CASSLDSANTGELFF TRBV6-6 15 NA
CASSPQGQGGTEAFF TRBV9 15 NA
CASSKRGQDPYEQYF TRBV6-1 15 NA
CAISESESQPQHF TRBV10-3 13 NA
CASSTPGGFETQYF TRBV7-2 14 NA
CASSYSSGTQYF TRBV6-5 12 few
CASSSGTGMNTGELFF TRBV4-1 16 once
CASSPTGGSGANVLTF TRBV4-2 16 NA
CASSLVSSNEKLFF TRBV7-8 14 NA
CASSLVHSGANVLTF TRBV7-8 15 NA
CASSPGGDEQYF TRBV18 12 NA
CASSLLGAGNQPQHF TRBV19 15 few
CASSSRGYEQFF TRBV11-2 12 NA
CAWRRGGGGYYEQYF TRBV30 15 NA
CASSLEGGGQGYGYTF TRBV5-1 16 once
CASTPLPSSPDEQYF TRBV30 15 few
CASSQETGRYEQYF TRBV4-3 14 NA
CAWKSGGEADTQYF TRBV30 14 few
CASSELWRGGTDTQYF TRBV6-1 16 NA
CASRLPGGSWEQYF TRBV28 14 NA
CASSSDPGQETQYF TRBV28 14 once
CASSEGAGSGNQPQHF TRBV6-1 16 few
CASSEWRETQYF TRBV10-2 12 NA
CASSRGRYNEQFF TRBV6-5 13 once
CASSLTGRAGRNQPQHF TRBV28 17 NA
CASSDSQETQYF TRBV2 12 few
CASSFMGDQPQHF TRBV27 13 NA
CASSPFLQESTGELFF TRBV7-7 16 NA
CASSQEGDRGWETQYF TRBV4-1 16 NA
CASSQTGNTEAFF TRBV6-6 13 few
CASSQDTPRETQYF TRBV2 14 NA
CASSHREANTGELFF TRBV5-4 15 few
CASTPGQGVNYGYTF TRBV6-1 15 NA